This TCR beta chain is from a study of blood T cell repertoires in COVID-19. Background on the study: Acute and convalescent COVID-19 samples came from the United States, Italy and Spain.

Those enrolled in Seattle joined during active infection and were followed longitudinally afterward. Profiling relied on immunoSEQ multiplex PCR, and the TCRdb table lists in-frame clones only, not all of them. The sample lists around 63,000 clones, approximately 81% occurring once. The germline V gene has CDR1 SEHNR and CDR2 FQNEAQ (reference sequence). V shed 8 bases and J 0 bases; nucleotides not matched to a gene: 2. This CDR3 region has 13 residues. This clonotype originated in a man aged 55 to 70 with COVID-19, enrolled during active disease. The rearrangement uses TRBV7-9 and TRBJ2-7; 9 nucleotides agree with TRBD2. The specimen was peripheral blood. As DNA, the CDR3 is TGTGCCAGCGCACTAGCGGGCTCCTACGAGCAGTACTTC. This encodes CASALAGSYEQYF.